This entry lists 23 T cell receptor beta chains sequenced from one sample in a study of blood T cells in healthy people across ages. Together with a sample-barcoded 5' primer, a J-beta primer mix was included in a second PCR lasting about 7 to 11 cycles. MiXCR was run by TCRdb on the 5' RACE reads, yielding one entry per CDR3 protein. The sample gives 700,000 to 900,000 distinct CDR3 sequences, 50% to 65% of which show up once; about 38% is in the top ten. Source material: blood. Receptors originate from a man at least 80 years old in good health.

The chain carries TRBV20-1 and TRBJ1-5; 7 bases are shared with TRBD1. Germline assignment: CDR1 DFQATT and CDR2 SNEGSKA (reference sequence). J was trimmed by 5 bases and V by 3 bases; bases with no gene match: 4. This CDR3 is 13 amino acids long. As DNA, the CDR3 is TGCAGTGCTAGGATAACAGGGGATCAGCCCCAGCATTTT. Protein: CSARITGDQPQHF.

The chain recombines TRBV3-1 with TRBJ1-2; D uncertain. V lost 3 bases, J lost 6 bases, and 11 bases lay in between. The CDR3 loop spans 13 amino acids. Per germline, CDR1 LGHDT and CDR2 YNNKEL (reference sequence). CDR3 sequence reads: CASSQGRAHGYTF. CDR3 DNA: TGTGCCAGCAGCCAGGGTAGGGCCCATGGCTACACCTTC.

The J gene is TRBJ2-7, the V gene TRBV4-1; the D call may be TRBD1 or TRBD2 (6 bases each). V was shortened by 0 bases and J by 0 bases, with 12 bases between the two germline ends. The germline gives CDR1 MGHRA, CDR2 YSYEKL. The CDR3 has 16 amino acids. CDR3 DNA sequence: TGCGCCAGCAGCCAAGATGACGGGGGACACTCCTACGAGCAGTACTTC. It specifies CASSQDDGGHSYEQYF.

In DNA, the CDR3 is TGTGCCAGCAGCTTAGATCTTGGTAGCCGGAGCTCCTACAATGAGCAGTTCTTC. The encoded protein is CASSLDLGSRSSYNEQFF. The J gene is TRBJ2-1, the V gene TRBV11-2; D is ambiguous. Trimming cost V 0 bases and J 0 bases, with 15 bases left between them. There are 18 residues in the CDR3. Per the germline V gene, CDR1 is SGHAT and CDR2 is FQNNGV.

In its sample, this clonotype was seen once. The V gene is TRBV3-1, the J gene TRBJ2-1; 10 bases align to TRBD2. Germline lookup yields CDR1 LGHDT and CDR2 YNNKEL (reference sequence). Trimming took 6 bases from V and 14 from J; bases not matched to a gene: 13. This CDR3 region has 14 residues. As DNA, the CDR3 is TGTGCCAGCAGACCCTCCCTTCTAGCGGGAGAGGAGTTCTTC. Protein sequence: CASRPSLLAGEEFF.

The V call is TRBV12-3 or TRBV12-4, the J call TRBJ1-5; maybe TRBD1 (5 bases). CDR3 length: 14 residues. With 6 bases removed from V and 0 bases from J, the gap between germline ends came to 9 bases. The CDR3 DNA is TGTGCCAGCAGGTCAGGGTATAGCAATCAGCCCCAGCATTTT. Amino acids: CASRSGYSNQPQHF.

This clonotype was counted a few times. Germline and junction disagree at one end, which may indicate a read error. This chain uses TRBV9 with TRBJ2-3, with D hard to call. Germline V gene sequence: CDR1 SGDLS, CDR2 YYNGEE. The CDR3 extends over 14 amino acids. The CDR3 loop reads CASSSTLGPDTQYF. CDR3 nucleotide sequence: TGTGCCAGCAGCTCAACCCTAGGCCCAGATACACAGTATTTT. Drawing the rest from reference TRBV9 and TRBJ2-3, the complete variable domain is DSGVTQTPKHLITATGQRVTLRCSPRSGDLSVYWYQQSLDQGLQFLIQYYNGEERAKGNILERFSAQQFPDLHSELNLSSLELGDSALYFCASSSTLGPDTQYFGPGTRLTVL.

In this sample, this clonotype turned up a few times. The CDR3 coding sequence is TGTGCCAGCAGCGTTGAAGCGGGAGTAACCGAGCAGTACTTC. Protein product: CASSVEAGVTEQYF. The V call is TRBV9, the J call TRBJ2-5; TRBD2 matches 8 bases. The DNA end favors TRBJ2-7, so the J call may be wrong. The CDR3 is made up of 14 amino acids. The germline V gene encodes CDR1 SGDLS and CDR2 YYNGEE.

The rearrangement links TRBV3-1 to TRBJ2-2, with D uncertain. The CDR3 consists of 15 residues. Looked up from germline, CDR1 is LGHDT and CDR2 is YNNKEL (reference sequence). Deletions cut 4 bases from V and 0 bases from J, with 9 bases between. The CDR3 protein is CASSRPISNTGELFF. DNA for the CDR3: TGTGCCAGCAGCCGGCCTATATCGAACACCGGGGAGCTGTTTTTT.

The CDR3 reads CASSTSGLSSYNEQFF. Here the CDR3 DNA reads TGTGCCAGCAGTACTAGCGGACTTAGCTCCTACAATGAGCAGTTCTTC. The rearrangement links TRBV6-6 to TRBJ2-1; 8 bases line up with TRBD2. The CDR3 has 16 residues. Germline CDR1 and CDR2: MNHNY and SVGAGI (reference sequence). J gave up 0 bases and V 5 bases, and 6 bases lay outside the gene matches.

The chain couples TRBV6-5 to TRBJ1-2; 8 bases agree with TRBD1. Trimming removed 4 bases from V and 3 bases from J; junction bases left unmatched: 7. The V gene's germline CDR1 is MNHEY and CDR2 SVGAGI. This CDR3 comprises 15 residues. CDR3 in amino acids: CASSSSGGSHYGYTF. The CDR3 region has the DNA TGTGCCAGCAGTTCGTCAGGGGGCAGCCACTATGGCTACACCTTC.

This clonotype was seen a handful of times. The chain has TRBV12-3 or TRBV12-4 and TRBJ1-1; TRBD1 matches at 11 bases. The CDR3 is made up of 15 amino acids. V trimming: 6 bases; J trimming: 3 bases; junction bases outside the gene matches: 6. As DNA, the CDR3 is TGTGCCAGCAGCTGGACAGGGGGCGCGGACACTGAAGCTTTCTTT. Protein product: CASSWTGGADTEAFF.

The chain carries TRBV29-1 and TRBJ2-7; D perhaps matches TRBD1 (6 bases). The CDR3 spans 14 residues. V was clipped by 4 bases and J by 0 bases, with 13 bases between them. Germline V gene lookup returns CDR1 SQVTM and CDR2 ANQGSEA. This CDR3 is CSVGGQGGSYEQYF. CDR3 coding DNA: TGCAGCGTTGGGGGTCAAGGGGGCTCCTACGAGCAGTACTTC.

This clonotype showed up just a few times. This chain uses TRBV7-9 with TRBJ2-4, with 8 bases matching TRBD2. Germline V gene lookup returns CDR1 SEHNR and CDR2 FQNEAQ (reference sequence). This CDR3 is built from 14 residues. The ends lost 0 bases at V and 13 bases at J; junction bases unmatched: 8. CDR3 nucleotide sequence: TGTGCCAGCAGCTTAGCGGCGGCTAGCGGGCGCCAGTACTTC. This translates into CASSLAAASGRQYF. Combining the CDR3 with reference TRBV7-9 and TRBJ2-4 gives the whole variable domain DTGVSQNPRHKITKRGQNVTFRCDPISEHNRLYWYRQTLGQGPEFLTYFQNEAQLEKSRLLSDRFSAERPKGSFSTLEIQRTEQGDSAMYLCASSLAAASGRQYFGAGTRLSVL.

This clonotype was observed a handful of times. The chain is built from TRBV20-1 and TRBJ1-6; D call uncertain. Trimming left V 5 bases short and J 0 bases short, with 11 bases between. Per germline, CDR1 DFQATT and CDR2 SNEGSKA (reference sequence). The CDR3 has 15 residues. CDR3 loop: CSAAPQNSYNSPLHF. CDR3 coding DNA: TGCAGTGCTGCCCCCCAGAACTCCTATAATTCACCCCTCCACTTT.

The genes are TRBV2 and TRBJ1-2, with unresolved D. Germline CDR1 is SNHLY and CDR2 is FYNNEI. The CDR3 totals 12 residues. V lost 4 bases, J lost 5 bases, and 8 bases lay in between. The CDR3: CASSAVIYGYTF. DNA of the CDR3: TGTGCCAGCAGTGCAGTGATTTATGGCTACACCTTC.

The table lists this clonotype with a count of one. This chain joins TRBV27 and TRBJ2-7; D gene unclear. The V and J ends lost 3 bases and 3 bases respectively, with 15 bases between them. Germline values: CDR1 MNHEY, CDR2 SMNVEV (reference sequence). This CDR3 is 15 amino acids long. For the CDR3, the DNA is TGTGCCAGCAGTTTGGGAAGGAAGATAGGCTACGAGCAGTACTTC. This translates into CASSLGRKIGYEQYF.

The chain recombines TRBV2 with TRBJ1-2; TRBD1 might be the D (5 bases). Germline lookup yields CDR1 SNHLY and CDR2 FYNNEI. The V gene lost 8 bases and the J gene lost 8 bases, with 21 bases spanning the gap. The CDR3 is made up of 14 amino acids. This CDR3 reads CASCRTWGARGYTF. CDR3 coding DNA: TGTGCCAGCTGTCGCACTTGGGGCGCCCGGGGCTACACCTTC.

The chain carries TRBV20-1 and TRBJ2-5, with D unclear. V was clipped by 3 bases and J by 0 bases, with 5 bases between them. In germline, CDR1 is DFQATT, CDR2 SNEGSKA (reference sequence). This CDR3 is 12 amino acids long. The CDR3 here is CSARVYQETQYF. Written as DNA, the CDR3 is TGCAGTGCTAGGGTGTACCAAGAGACCCAGTACTTC.

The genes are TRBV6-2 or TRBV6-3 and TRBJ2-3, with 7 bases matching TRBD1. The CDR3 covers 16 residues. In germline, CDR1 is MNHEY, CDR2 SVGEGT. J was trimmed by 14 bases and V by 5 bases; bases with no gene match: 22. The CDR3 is CASSKGTETGHRYAYF. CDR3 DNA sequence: TGTGCCAGCAGTAAGGGGACAGAAACGGGCCACAGATACGCGTATTTT.

CDR3 region: CASSKAGLASRETQYF. The DNA for the CDR3 is TGTGCCAGCAGCAAAGCGGGACTAGCGTCACGAGAGACCCAGTACTTC. This chain joins TRBV21-1 and TRBJ2-5; the table calls TRBD2, which could not be checked here. TRBV21-1 counts as a pseudogene. This CDR3 spans 16 amino acids.

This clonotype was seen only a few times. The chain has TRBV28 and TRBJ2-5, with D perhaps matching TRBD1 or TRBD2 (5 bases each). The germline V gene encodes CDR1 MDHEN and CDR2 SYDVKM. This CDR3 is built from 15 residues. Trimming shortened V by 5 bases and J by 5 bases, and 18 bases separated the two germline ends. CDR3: CASSASLGDRETQYF. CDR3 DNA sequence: TGTGCCAGCAGTGCTTCCCTCGGGGACCGGGAGACCCAGTACTTC. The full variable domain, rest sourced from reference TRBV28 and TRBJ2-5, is DVKVTQSSRYLVKRTGEKVFLECVQDMDHENMFWYRQDPGLGLRLIYFSYDVKMKEKGDIPEGYSVSREKKERFSLILESASTNQTSMYLCASSASLGDRETQYFGPGTRLLVL.

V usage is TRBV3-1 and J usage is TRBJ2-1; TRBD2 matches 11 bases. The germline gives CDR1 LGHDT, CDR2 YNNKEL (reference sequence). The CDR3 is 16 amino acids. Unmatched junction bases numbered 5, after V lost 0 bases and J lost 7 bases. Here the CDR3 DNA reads TGTGCCAGCAGCCAAGATAGTAGCGGGAGGGTAAATGAGCAGTTCTTC. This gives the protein CASSQDSSGRVNEQFF.